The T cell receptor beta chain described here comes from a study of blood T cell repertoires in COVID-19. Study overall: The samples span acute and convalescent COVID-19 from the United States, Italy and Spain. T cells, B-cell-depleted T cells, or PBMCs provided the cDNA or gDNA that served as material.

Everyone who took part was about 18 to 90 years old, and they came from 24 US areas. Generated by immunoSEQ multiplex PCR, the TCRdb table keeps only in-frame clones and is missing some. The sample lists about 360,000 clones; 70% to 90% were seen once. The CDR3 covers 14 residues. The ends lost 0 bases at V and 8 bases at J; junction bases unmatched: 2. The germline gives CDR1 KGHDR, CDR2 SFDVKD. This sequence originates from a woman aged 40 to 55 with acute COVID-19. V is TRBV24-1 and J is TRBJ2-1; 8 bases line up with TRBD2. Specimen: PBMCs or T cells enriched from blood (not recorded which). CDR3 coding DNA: TGTGCCACCAGTGATTTGCGGGGGGGCGATGAGCAGTTCTTC. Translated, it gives CATSDLRGGDEQFF.